This TCR beta chain appears in the sequencing data of a study of shared clonotypes between healthy human individuals. Whole-study context: Each donor's CD4 naive and CD4 memory cells filled three plates apiece, CD8 naive two, and CD8 memory one.

A remark on this clone: Its specificity is not known.

Study-level points and caveats: Rarefaction analysis demonstrated incomplete sorted-subset sequencing notwithstanding large depth.

Trimming took 7 bases from V and 4 from J, leaving 14 bases between them. The CDR3 sequence is 14 residues long. Germline V CDR1 and CDR2: SGHTA, FQGTGA. The protocol was immunoSEQ multiplex PCR, while the TCRdb copy is restricted to in-frame clones and leaves out a portion. This table has millions of clones, 85% to 95% appearing once. Sequenced sample: naive CD4+ T cells sorted from blood. Subset reported: CD45RA+ positively selected. This receptor was identified in a man younger than 35 in good health. The V gene is TRBV7-3, the J gene TRBJ2-1; a weak D match, TRBD1 (6 bases). In nucleotides, the CDR3 is TGTGCCAGCAAGCCCGCAGGGGATTACAATGAGCAGTTCTTC. It yields the protein CASKPAGDYNEQFF.